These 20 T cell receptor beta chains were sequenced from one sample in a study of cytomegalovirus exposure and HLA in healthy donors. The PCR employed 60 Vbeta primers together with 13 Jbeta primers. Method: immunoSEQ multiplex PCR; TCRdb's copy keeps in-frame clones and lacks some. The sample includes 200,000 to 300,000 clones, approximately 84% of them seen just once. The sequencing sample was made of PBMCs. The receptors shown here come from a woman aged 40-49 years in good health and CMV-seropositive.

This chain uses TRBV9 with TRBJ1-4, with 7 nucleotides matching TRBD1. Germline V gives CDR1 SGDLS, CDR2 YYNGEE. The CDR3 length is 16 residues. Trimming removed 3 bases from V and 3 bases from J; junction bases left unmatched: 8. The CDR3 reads CASSAVTDRPNEKLFF. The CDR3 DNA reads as TGTGCCAGCAGCGCAGTGACGGACAGGCCTAATGAAAAACTGTTTTTT.

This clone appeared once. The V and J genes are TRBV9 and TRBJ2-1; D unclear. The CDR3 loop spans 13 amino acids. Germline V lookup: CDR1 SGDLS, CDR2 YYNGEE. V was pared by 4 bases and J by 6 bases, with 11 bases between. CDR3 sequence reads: CASSTTPSNEQFF. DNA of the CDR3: TGTGCCAGCAGCACCACACCTAGCAATGAGCAGTTCTTC.

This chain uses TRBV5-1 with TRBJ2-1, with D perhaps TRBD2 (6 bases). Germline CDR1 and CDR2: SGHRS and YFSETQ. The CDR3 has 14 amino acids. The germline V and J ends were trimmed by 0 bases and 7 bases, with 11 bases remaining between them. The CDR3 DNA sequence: TGCGCCAGCAGCTTGGATCCAGCGGGTAATGAGCAGTTCTTC. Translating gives CASSLDPAGNEQFF.

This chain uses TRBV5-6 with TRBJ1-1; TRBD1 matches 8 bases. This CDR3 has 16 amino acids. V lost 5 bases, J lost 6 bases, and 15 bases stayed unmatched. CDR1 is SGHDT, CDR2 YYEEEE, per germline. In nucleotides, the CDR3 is TGTGCCAGCAGTGACCTGAAACAGGGGGTACACGCTGAAGCTTTCTTT. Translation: CASSDLKQGVHAEAFF.

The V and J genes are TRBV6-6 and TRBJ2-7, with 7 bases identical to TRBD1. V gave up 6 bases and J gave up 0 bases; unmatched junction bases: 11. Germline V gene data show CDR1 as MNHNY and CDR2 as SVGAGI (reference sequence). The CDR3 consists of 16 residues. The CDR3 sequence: CASRSTTGPSSYEQYF. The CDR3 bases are TGTGCCAGCAGATCAACGACAGGGCCCAGCTCCTACGAGCAGTACTTC.

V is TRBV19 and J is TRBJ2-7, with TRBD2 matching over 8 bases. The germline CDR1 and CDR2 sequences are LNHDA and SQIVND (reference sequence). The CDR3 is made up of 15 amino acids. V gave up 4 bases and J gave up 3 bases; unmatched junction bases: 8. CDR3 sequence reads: CASSSSGSGSYEQYF. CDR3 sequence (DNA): TGTGCCAGTAGTAGCTCAGGGAGCGGGAGCTACGAGCAGTACTTC.

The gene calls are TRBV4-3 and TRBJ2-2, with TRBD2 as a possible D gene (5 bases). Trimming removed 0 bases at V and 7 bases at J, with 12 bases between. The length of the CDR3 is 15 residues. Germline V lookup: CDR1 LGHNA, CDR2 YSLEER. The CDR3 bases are TGCGCCAGCAGCCAAGAAGTCGGGGTCGGCGGGGAGCTGTTTTTT. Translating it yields CASSQEVGVGGELFF.

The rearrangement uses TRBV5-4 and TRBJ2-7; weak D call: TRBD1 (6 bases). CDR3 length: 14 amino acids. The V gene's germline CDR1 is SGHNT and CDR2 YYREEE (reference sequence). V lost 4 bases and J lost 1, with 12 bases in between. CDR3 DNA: TGTGCCAGCAGCGTGGACAGTGGGTCCTACGAGCAGTACTTC. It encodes CASSVDSGSYEQYF.

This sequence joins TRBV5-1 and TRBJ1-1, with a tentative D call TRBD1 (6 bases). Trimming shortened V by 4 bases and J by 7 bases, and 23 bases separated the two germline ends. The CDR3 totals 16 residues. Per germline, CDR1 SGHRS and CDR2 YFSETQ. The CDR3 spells CASSPGGGPTSLEAFF. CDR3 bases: TGCGCCAGCAGCCCGGGGGGGGGCCCGACTAGCCTTGAAGCTTTCTTT. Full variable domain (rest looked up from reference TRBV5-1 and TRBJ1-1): KAGVTQTPRYLIKTRGQQVTLSCSPISGHRSVSWYQQTPGQGLQFLFEYFSETQRNKGNFPGRFSGRQFSNSRSEMNVSTLELGDSALYLCASSPGGGPTSLEAFFGQGTRLTVV.

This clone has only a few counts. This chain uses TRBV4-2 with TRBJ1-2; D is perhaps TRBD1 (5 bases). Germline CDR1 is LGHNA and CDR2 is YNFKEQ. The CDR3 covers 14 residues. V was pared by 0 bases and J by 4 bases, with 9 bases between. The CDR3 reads CASSQDQGPYGYTF. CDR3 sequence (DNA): TGTGCCAGCAGCCAAGATCAGGGCCCCTATGGCTACACCTTC.

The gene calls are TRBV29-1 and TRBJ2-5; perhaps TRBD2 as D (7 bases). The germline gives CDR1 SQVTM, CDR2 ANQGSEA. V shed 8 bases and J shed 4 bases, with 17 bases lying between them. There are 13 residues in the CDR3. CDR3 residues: CSSSRGAGETQYF. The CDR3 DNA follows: TGCAGCTCGAGCCGGGGGGCAGGAGAGACCCAGTACTTC. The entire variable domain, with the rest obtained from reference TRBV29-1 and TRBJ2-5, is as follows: SAVISQKPSRDICQRGTSLTIQCQVDSQVTMMFWYRQQPGQSLTLIATANQGSEATYESGFVIDKFPISRPNLTFSTLTVSNMSPEDSSIYLCSSSRGAGETQYFGPGTRLLVL.

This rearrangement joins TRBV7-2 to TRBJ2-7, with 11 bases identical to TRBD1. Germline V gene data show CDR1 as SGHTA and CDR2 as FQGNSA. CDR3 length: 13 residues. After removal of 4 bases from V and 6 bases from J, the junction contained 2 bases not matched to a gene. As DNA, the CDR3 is TGTGCCAGCAGCTCGGACAGGGGGCGCGAGCAGTACTTC. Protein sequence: CASSSDRGREQYF.

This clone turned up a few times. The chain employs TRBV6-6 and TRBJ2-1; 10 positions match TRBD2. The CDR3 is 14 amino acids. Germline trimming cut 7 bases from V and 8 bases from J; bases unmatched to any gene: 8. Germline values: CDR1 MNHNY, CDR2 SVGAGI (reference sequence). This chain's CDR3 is CASTSAGGPHEQFF. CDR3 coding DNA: TGTGCCAGCACCTCAGCGGGAGGGCCCCATGAGCAGTTCTTC.

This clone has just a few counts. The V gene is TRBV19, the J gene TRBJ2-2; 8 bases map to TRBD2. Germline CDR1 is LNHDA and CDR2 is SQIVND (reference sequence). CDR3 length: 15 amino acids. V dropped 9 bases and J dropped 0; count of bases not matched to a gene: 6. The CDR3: CASRTSQANTGELFF. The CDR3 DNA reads TGTGCCAGCAGGACTAGCCAAGCGAACACCGGGGAGCTGTTTTTT. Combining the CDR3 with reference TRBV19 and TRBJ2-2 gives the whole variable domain DGGITQSPKYLFRKEGQNVTLSCEQNLNHDAMYWYRQDPGQGLRLIYYSQIVNDFQKGDIAEGYSVSREKKESFPLTVTSAQKNPTAFYLCASRTSQANTGELFFGEGSRLTVL.

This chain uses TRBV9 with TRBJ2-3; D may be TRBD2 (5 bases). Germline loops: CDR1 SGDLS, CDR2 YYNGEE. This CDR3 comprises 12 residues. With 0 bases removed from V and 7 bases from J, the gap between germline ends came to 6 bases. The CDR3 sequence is CASSVAGNTQYF. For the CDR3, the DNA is TGTGCCAGCAGCGTAGCCGGGAATACGCAGTATTTT.

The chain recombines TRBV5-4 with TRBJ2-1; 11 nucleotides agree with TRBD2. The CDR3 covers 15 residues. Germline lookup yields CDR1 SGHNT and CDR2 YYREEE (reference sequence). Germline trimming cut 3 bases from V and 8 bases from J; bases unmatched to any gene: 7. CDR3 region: CASSWGLAVWDEQFF. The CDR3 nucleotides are TGTGCCAGCAGCTGGGGACTAGCGGTGTGGGATGAGCAGTTCTTC. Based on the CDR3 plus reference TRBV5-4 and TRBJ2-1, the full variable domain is ETGVTQSPTHLIKTRGQQVTLRCSSQSGHNTVSWYQQALGQGPQFIFQYYREEENGRGNFPPRFSGLQFPNYSSELNVNALELDDSALYLCASSWGLAVWDEQFFGPGTRLTVL.

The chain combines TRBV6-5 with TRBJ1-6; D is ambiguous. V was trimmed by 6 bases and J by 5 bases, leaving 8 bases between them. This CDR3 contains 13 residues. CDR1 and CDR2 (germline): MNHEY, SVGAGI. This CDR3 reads CASRSGNNSPLHF. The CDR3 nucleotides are TGTGCCAGCAGATCGGGGAATAATTCACCCCTCCACTTT.

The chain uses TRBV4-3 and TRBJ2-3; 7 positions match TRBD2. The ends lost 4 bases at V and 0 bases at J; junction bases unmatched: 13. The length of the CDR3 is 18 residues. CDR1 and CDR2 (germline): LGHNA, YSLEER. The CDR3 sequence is CASSLGLQTTTSTDTQYF. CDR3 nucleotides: TGCGCCAGCAGCCTGGGACTACAAACGACCACTAGCACAGATACGCAGTATTTT.

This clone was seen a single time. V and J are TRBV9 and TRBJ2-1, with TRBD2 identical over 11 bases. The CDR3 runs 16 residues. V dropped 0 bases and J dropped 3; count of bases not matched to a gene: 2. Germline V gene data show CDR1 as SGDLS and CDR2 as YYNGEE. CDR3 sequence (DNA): TGTGCCAGCAGCGTAGCCGGGACTAGCGGCTACAATGAGCAGTTCTTC. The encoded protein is CASSVAGTSGYNEQFF. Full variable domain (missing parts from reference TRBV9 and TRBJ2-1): DSGVTQTPKHLITATGQRVTLRCSPRSGDLSVYWYQQSLDQGLQFLIQYYNGEERAKGNILERFSAQQFPDLHSELNLSSLELGDSALYFCASSVAGTSGYNEQFFGPGTRLTVL.

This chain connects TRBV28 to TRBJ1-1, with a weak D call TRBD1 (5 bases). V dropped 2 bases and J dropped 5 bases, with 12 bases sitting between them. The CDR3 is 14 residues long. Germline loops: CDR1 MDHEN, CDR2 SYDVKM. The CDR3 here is CASSLGGTNTEAFF. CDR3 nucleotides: TGTGCCAGCAGTTTAGGGGGGACGAATACTGAAGCTTTCTTT. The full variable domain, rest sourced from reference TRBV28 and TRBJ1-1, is DVKVTQSSRYLVKRTGEKVFLECVQDMDHENMFWYRQDPGLGLRLIYFSYDVKMKEKGDIPEGYSVSREKKERFSLILESASTNQTSMYLCASSLGGTNTEAFFGQGTRLTVV.